The clone carrying this T cell receptor (beta chain) was seen more than once but under ten times. The sample is drawn from a study of cytomegalovirus exposure and HLA in healthy donors. The CDR3 loop spans 15 amino acids. Germline values: CDR1 MNHEY, CDR2 SVGAGI. V was pared by 5 bases and J by 5 bases, with 8 bases of the junction left unmatched. Amplification used 60 Vbeta primers and 13 Jbeta primers. Assay: immunoSEQ multiplex PCR; the TCRdb copy retains only in-frame clones and omits some. The top ten hold 6% to 7.5% of the sample, which has about 120,000 clones, 7% to 9.5% seen once. This TCR came from a woman in her 40s in good health and CMV-seropositive. Sequencing input: PBMCs. The chain recombines TRBV6-5 with TRBJ2-7; 11 bases agree with TRBD1. CDR3 amino acids: CASSPQGQGEDEQYF. CDR3 DNA sequence: TGTGCCAGCAGTCCCCAGGGACAGGGGGAGGACGAGCAGTACTTC.